This T cell receptor (beta chain) was sequenced in a study of molecular identifiers for immune sequencing clone quantification (dated by TCRdb to the late 2010s). As for the study more broadly: In a replicate experiment, RNA from roughly 18,000 or 92,000 naive CD8 T cells was split into five aliquots, four of which were sequenced. This methods study used CD8 T cells to benchmark TCR RNA copy counting and molecular-identifier clustering-based TCR repertoire sequencing (MIDCIRS).

The library was produced with PCR. The instrument was a NextSeq 500. Preparation of bulk TCR libraries followed a previously described approach, with the TCR primers listed in Table S5. Total RNA was purified with the Qiagen AllPrep DNA/RNA kit. Before analysis, reads from multiple sequencing runs of one library were combined. The authors' analysis ran thus. Only reads with exact TCR constant sequence were kept, trimmed to 150 nt, and grouped by their 12-nt molecular barcodes. Reads inside each barcode group were sub-clustered using a 15% Levenshtein threshold, and a quality-weighted consensus sequence was constructed for each RNA molecule. Non-functional sequences were filtered out, along with any lower-count sequence sitting one edit away from another sequence. On the basis of fitting two negative binomial distributions, barcode sub-clusters with fewer than 20% of the maximum read count were discarded. TCRdb trimmed the raw reads at Q25, called clones with MiXCR and kept productive beta chains. One record per CDR3 amino acid sequence lists the most common genes and DNA. In this record, the V and J calls reflect TCRdb's handling and not the investigators' own analysis. Within this sample are hundreds of thousands of distinct CDR3 sequences, with about 25% of them counted one time only. The ten largest make up about 0.73% of the sample.

General findings and caveats noted by the study authors: Modeling estimated about three recovered TCR RNA copies per cell, compared with around 9.7 by digital PCR, which implies about 30% capture efficiency. Spiked-in Jurkat TCR RNA equivalent to a single cell was reported to be detectable even among more than 900,000 naive CD8 T cells. Clones above 20 RNA copies held over 98% of molecules in CMV-specific effector cells but under 1% in naive cells. The naive libraries included spiked-in Jurkat TCR RNA (roughly 9 copies' worth), and this RNA is not part of the donor repertoire. When barcode sub-clustering was omitted, TCR diversity was inflated by chimeric consensus sequences, with chimeras reaching as high as 47%. Highly expanded clone sizes could be underestimated because identical TCR molecules may share a barcode.

Via the germline V gene (reference sequence), CDR1 is MNHNY and CDR2 SVGAGI. From V the trimming removes 5 bases and from J it removes 5 bases, while the gene matches leave 23 bases of the junction unaccounted for. The CDR3 runs 20 residues from the cysteine to the phenylalanine. Of all the DNA, just the CDR3 is kept, 60 bases in frame from base 1. Libraries of naive CD8 T cells were generated from about 21,000 to 970,000 sorted cells, with 10%, 30% or 50% of the purified RNA used. Naive CD8 T cells, defined as CD8+CD4-CCR7+CD45RA+, were FACS-sorted into RLT Plus buffer on a BD FACSAria II. Approximately nine TCR copies' worth of Jurkat RNA were spiked into about 20,000-1,100,000 naive CD8 T cell samples to test detection sensitivity. Enrichment of CD8 T cells was performed with RosetteSep CD8+ T Cell Enrichment Cocktail and Ficoll-Paque, after which ACK red cell lysis was carried out. In regard to this clonotype: Its recognized antigen is unknown. No quality values exist for individual bases; no much larger clone is one base distant.

The source material was naive CD8+ T cells from blood, with Jurkat cell RNA spiked in. This specimen's cell subset or site label, interpreted: FACS-sorted CD8+CD4-CCR7+CD45RA+ naive T cells. This sequence was found in a human donor in good health. Some libraries in this study had Jurkat cell RNA spiked in. The chain employs TRBV6-6 and TRBJ1-2, with 10 bases in between that match TRBD1. The CDR3: CASSNEWWGTGDPLPYGYTF. Here is the DNA: TGTGCCAGCAGTAACGAATGGTGGGGGACAGGGGACCCCCTGCCGTATGGCTACACCTTC.